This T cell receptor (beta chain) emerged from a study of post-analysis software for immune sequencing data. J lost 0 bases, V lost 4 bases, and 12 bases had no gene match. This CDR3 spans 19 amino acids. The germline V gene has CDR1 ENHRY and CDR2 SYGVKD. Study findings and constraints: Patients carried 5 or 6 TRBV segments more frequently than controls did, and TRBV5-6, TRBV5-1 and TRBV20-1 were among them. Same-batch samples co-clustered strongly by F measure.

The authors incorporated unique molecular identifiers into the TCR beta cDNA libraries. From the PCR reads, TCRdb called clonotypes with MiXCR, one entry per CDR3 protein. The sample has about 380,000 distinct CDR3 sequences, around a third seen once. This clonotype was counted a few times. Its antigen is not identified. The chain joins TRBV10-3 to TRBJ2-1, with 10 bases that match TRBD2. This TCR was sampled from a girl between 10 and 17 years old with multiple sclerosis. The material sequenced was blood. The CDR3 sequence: CAISAGLAGDPSSYNEQFF. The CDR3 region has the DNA TGTGCCATCAGTGCCGGGCTAGCGGGGGACCCGAGCTCCTACAATGAGCAGTTCTTC.